This T cell receptor (beta chain) was documented in a study of regulatory T cells in long-lasting Graves disease. Construction of TCR beta libraries relied on iRepertoire HTBI primers and on Arm-PCR targeting CDR3 regions. TCRdb called the multiplex PCR reads again in MiXCR, with one record for every CDR3 protein. This table holds roughly 360,000 distinct CDR3 sequences, roughly 12% found once. Points from the study as a whole: TRBV28, TRBJ1-2 and TRBJ2-5 were segments that persistent disease favored.

This clonotype was seen ten or more times. What it binds is not known. Time point reported: newly diagnosed GD, antithyroid drugs for less than 3 months. TCR sequences were obtained from RNA taken from PBMCs. V lost 4 bases and J lost 4; bases outside the gene matches: 6. Germline V lookup: CDR1 DFQATT, CDR2 SNEGSKA (reference sequence). This CDR3 comprises 13 residues. The same data also contributed to another study, on T cells in Graves' hyperthyroidism and ophthalmopathy.

The rearrangement joins TRBV20-1 to TRBJ1-1, with 7 nucleotides matching TRBD1. This material consisted of peripheral blood mononuclear cells (PBMCs), taken at new diagnosis, from a patient treated with antithyroid drugs. The clonotype originates from a woman aged 18-30 years with Graves disease. The CDR3 spells CSATQGIGTEAFF. CDR3 in DNA: TGCAGTGCTACACAGGGGATAGGCACTGAAGCTTTCTTT.